Here is one T cell receptor beta chain with its context. The data were obtained in a study of blood T cell repertoires in COVID-19. The overall study: Nucleic acid was either cDNA or gDNA, and it came from T cells, B-cell-depleted T cells, or PBMCs.

Per the original methods: Estimation of nucleated cell counts relied on the amplification of reference gene primers. Here immunoSEQ multiplex PCR was the method, and the copy in TCRdb shows in-frame clones only, minus some. V, J and clone size are taken as reported in that table, and D and trimming were inferred from the DNA itself. This repertoire shows some 400,000 clones, 81% found once; its top ten account for more than 0.95%. This CDR3 has 13 residues. In germline, CDR1 is SQVTM, CDR2 ANQGSEA. With V trimmed by 6 bases and J by 0 bases, 1 base remained unmatched. This clonotype was obtained from a human donor with acute or convalescent COVID-19. The donor label of this sample is uncertain. The V gene is TRBV29-1, the J gene TRBJ2-1; TRBD1 agrees at 8 bases. The specimen was peripheral blood. Written as DNA, the CDR3 is TGCAGCGTCACAGGGGGCTCCTACAATGAGCAGTTCTTC. Its protein is CSVTGGSYNEQFF.